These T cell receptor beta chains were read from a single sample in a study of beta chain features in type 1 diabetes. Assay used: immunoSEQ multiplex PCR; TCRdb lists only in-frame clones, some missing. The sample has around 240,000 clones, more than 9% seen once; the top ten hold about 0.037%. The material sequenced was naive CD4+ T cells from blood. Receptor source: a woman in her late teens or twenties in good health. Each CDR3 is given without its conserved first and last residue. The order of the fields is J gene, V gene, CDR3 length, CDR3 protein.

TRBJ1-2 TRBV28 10 ASSQPDYGYT
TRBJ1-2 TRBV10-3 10 AISETGLGYT
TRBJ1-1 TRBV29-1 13 SVWGHGDLNTEAF
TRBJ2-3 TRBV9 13 ASSVVGQGGDTQY
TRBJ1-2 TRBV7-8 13 ASSPRRGADYGYT
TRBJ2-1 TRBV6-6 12 ASSGQGRYNEQF
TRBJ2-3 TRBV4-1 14 ASSHTSGVSTDTQY
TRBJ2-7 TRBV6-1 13 ATREGPPGGYEQY
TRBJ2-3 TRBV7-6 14 ASSQVEPGSADTQY
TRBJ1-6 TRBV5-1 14 ASSNREDGENSPLH
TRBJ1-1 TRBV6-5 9 ASSNREEAF
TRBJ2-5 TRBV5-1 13 ASSLAWARKETQY
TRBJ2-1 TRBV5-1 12 ASSFRTSKNEQF
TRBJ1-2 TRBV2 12 ASSAGQGVRGYT
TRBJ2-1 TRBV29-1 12 SVAGTSGGNEQF
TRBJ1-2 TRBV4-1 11 ASSQAISDGYT
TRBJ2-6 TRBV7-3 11 KQDRAGANVLT
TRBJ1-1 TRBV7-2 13 ASSPTGRRDTEAF
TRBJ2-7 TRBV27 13 ASSFLAGGSYEQY
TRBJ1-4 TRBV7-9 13 ASSFRTGMGEKLF
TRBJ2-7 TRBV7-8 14 ASSISGNSIPQEQY
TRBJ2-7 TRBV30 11 AWRLAVSYEQY
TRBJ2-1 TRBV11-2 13 ASSRDRGAYNEQF
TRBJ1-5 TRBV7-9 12 ASSYGTGDQPQH
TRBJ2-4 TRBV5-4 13 ASSDDRIAKNIQY
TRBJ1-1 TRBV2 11 ASSPNRNTEAF
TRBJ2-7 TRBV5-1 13 ASSATTGGTYEQY
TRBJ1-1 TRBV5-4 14 ASSPPPAGENTEAF
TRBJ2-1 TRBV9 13 ASSATSGTYNEQF
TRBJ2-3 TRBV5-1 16 ASSLGTIAGGGTDTQY
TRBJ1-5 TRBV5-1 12 ASSPTGGNQPQH
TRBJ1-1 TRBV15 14 ATSRSTLPGGTEAF
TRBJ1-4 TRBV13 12 ASSLTGGDEKLF
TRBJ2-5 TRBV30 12 AWSVGGSKETQY
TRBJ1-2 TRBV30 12 AWTRGGGIYGYT
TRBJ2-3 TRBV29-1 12 SVVIDRGSDTQY
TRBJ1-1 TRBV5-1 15 ASSLDIPGYGTSEAF
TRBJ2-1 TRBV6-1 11 ASNAKGGLGQF
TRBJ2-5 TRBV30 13 AWSVQGGAGETQY
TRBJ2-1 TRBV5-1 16 ASSVRGTTRKRGDEQF
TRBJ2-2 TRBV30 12 AWLDRSNTGELF